Following are 3 T cell receptor beta chains from one sample sequenced in a study of blood T cell repertoires in COVID-19. Sequencing was performed with immunoSEQ multiplex PCR; in TCRdb, only in-frame clones are kept and a portion is missing. The data hold 150,000 to 200,000 clones, with 75% to 80% observed a single time. The sequenced material came from peripheral blood. These receptors came from a woman aged 70-85 years with acute or convalescent COVID-19.

This rearrangement joins TRBV19 to TRBJ1-2; D unclear. CDR1 and CDR2 (germline): LNHDA, SQIVND (reference sequence). The V end lost 6 bases, the J end lost 6 bases, and 23 bases lay between the germline ends. The CDR3 covers 16 residues. CDR3 coding DNA: TGTGCCAGTAGCGTATCTACAACTACACAAAGGCATGGCTACACCTTC. Amino acid sequence: CASSVSTTTQRHGYTF.

The chain couples TRBV19 to TRBJ1-3; a possible D gene is TRBD1 (5 bases). The CDR3 extends over 13 amino acids. V was clipped by 7 bases and J by 2 bases, with 9 bases between them. Germline CDR1 and CDR2: LNHDA and SQIVND (reference sequence). The CDR3 nucleotides are TGTGCCAGTACTACGACAGCTGGAAACACCATATATTTT. Encoded protein: CASTTTAGNTIYF.

The DNA for the CDR3 is TGTGCCAGCAGTCCGGGACAGGGTACTTACGAGCAGTACTTC. It translates to CASSPGQGTYEQYF. This rearrangement joins TRBV27 to TRBJ2-7; TRBD1 aligns across 9 bases. The CDR3 totals 14 residues. J lost 4 bases, V lost 5 bases, and 6 bases had no gene match. Germline V gene lookup returns CDR1 MNHEY and CDR2 SMNVEV (reference sequence).